This T cell receptor (beta chain) was identified during a study of blood T cell repertoires in COVID-19 (dated by TCRdb to the early 2020s). Broadly, across the study: Collaborator samples came from the United States, Italy and Spain and covered acute and convalescent phases of COVID-19. Subjects who had been exposed to COVID-19, were actively infected with it, or had recovered from it provided the deeply sampled blood TCRbeta repertoires that made up the dataset. Where HLA class I and class II types were available, the types were taken from metadata supplied by the sample provider, not from assay-based typing. Samples were obtained from the ongoing ImmuneRACE study (first 160 participants) and from about 1,300 subjects provided by 6 global collaborators. The repertoires were released in a freely available public database meant as a resource for research on the immune response to SARS-CoV-2. Nearly every sample came with metadata listing a de-identified subject ID, COVID-19 status, age in years and sex. The material from the prospective study consisted of cDNA or gDNA derived from T cells, B-cell-depleted T cells, or PBMCs. Results the study describes overall, beyond this receptor: The amount of clinical and demographic metadata varied by source and participant and was provided uncurated.

To note about this clone: Its antigen target is currently unknown. No qualities accompany the bases; no much larger clone lies one base away.

TCRbeta CDR3 regions were amplified from genomic DNA by means of the immunoSEQ Assay, a bias-controlled multiplex PCR. Processing in the source paper ran as follows. The number of nucleated cells in each sample was estimated by amplification of reference gene primers within the assay. To quantify the absolute abundance of each unique TCRbeta CDR3 rearrangement, sequence reads were collapsed and filtered. For each sample, productive Simpson clonality was calculated as the square root of Simpson's diversity index over productive rearrangements. TCRdb took this table from immuneACCESS and kept in-frame rearrangements with V and J called. Such tables lack part of the clones; where checked against another copy, unresolved V genes explain under half of the gap, and the rest is unexplained. V and J calls and clone size are given by that table; D and trimming were obtained from the DNA. The sample table holds 200,000 to 250,000 clones, of which approximately 83% were seen once. The ten largest clonotypes hold about 8% of the sample.

The CDR3 numbers 13 residues from cysteine through phenylalanine. Of the read, only the CDR3 DNA is kept; its 39 bases are in frame from base 1. The germline V gene (reference sequence) sets CDR1 to LGHDT and CDR2 to YNNKEL. Trimmed from V: 4 bases; trimmed from J: 6 bases; junction bases lacking a gene match: 5. Each collaborating institution followed its own protocols to collect whole blood in K2EDTA tubes. For TCRbeta analysis, collaborators shipped samples as frozen whole blood, isolated PBMCs, or DNA extracted from either of those sample types. In this chain, TRBV3-1 (or the pseudogene TRBV3-2) is recombined with TRBJ2-7, with 8 middle bases fitting TRBD1. Sequencing was performed on peripheral blood. The origin of this receptor is a woman aged 45 to 65 with acute or convalescent COVID-19. The bases are TGTGCCAGCAGCCCCCGGACAGGGACCGAGCAGTACTTC. Translated, it reads CASSPRTGTEQYF.